This T cell receptor beta chain came from a study of blood T cell repertoires in COVID-19. Overall study: Some COVID-19 samples were acute and others convalescent; all came from the United States, Italy and Spain. T cells, B-cell-depleted T cells, or PBMCs provided the cDNA or gDNA that served as material.

Using immunoSEQ multiplex PCR, the repertoire was profiled, and TCRdb retains in-frame clones only, with some absent. The sample lists roughly 270,000 clones, roughly 88% occurring once. The length of the CDR3 is 10 residues. Per the germline V gene, CDR1 is ENHRY and CDR2 is SYGVKD. Between the trimmed V and J ends, which lost 11 bases and 5 bases, there was a span of 9 bases. The chain employs TRBV10-3 and TRBJ2-5; D might be TRBD2 (5 bases). Sequenced: peripheral blood. The sequence came from a young man with active or convalescent COVID-19. The chain's CDR3 is CASGVETQYF. For the CDR3, the DNA is TGTGCCTCCGGGGTGGAGACCCAGTACTTC.